This TCR beta chain is from a study of PD-L1 blockade in urothelial cancer. In the study overall: Of 30 or so patients, around 25 were males with bladder-origin urothelial cancer.

In each PCR, synthetic TCR analog templates were spiked in. Profiled with immunoSEQ multiplex PCR; TCRdb holds only in-frame clones, not every one. The sample holds about 95,000 clones, 80% to 90% seen once. The time point is: pretreatment peripheral blood. This sequence originates from a man between 60 and 75 years old with urothelial cancer. The sequencing used PBMCs, collected around atezolizumab (anti-PD-L1) treatment.

CDR3 sequence reads: CATKGVAAYEQYF. The CDR3 region has the DNA TGTGCCACCAAAGGGGTAGCGGCCTACGAGCAGTACTTC. This chain links TRBV2 with TRBJ2-7, with D possibly TRBD2 on 6 matching bases. The V end lost 10 bases, the J end lost 2 bases, and 15 bases lay between the germline ends. Germline V gene lookup returns CDR1 SNHLY and CDR2 FYNNEI. CDR3 length: 13 amino acids.